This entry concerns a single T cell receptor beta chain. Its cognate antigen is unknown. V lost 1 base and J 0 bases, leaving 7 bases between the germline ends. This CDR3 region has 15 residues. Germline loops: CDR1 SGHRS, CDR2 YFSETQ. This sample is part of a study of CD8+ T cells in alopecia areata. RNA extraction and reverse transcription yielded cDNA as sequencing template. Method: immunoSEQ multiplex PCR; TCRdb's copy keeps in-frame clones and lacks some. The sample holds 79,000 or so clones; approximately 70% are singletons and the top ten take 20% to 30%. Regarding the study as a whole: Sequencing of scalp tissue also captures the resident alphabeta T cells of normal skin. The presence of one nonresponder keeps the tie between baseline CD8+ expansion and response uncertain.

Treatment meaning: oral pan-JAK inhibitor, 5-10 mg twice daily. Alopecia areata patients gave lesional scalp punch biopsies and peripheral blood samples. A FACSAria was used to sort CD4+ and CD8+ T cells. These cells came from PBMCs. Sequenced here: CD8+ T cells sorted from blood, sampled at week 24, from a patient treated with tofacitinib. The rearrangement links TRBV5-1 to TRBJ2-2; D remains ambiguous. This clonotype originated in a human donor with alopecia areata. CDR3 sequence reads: CASSLYSPNTGELFF. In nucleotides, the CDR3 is TGCGCCAGCAGCTTGTACAGCCCGAACACCGGGGAGCTGTTTTTT. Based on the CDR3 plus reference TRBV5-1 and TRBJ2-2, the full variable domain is KAGVTQTPRYLIKTRGQQVTLSCSPISGHRSVSWYQQTPGQGLQFLFEYFSETQRNKGNFPGRFSGRQFSNSRSEMNVSTLELGDSALYLCASSLYSPNTGELFFGEGSRLTVL.